This T cell receptor beta chain was retrieved from a study of blood T cell repertoires in COVID-19. About the research overall: T cells, B-cell-depleted T cells, or PBMCs provided the cDNA or gDNA that served as material.

Profiling relied on immunoSEQ multiplex PCR, and the TCRdb table lists in-frame clones only, not all of them. The sample gives 300,000 or so clones, roughly 85% of which show up once; approximately 5.2% is in the top ten. This CDR3 has 15 amino acids. Germline V gives CDR1 LNHDA, CDR2 SQIVND (reference sequence). Trimming took 7 bases from V and 2 from J, leaving 14 bases between them. Participant-reported clinical history was the basis for cohort assignment. The receptor comes from a woman in her twenties or thirties who had recovered from COVID-19. Sequenced material: PBMCs or T cells enriched from blood (not recorded which). The chain couples TRBV19 to TRBJ2-2; TRBD1 might be the D (5 bases). The CDR3 DNA reads as TGTGCCAGTACCTCTACGACAGCTAACACCGGGGAGCTGTTTTTT. Translation gives CASTSTTANTGELFF. Drawing the rest from reference TRBV19 and TRBJ2-2, the complete variable domain is DGGITQSPKYLFRKEGQNVTLSCEQNLNHDAMYWYRQDPGQGLRLIYYSQIVNDFQKGDIAEGYSVSREKKESFPLTVTSAQKNPTAFYLCASTSTTANTGELFFGEGSRLTVL.